Sequencing of this T cell receptor beta chain was carried out in a study of T cell changes during pregnancy in multiple sclerosis. Data came from immunoSEQ multiplex PCR; TCRdb stores just in-frame clones and leaves some out. This sample has about 39,000 clones; 94% occur once, and the top ten carry about 0.37%. CDR3 length: 16 residues. V shed 5 bases, J shed 0 bases, and the junction held 8 bases outside the gene matches. The germline V gene encodes CDR1 SGHAT and CDR2 FQNNGV. This sequence originates from a female donor with multiple sclerosis, enrolled in a pregnancy study. V and J are TRBV11-2 and TRBJ2-3; 7 bases are shared with TRBD2. The sample was CD4+ T cells from peripheral blood mononuclear cells, taken after pregnancy. CDR3 residues: CASSPTSESSTDTQYF. CDR3 bases: TGTGCCAGCAGCCCTACTAGCGAATCTAGCACAGATACGCAGTATTTT. The complete variable domain, with remaining parts taken from reference TRBV11-2 and TRBJ2-3, reads EAGVAQSPRYKIIEKRQSVAFWCNPISGHATLYWYQQILGQGPKLLIQFQNNGVVDDSQLPKDRFSAERLKGVDSTLKIQPAKLEDSAVYLCASSPTSESSTDTQYFGPGTRLTVL.